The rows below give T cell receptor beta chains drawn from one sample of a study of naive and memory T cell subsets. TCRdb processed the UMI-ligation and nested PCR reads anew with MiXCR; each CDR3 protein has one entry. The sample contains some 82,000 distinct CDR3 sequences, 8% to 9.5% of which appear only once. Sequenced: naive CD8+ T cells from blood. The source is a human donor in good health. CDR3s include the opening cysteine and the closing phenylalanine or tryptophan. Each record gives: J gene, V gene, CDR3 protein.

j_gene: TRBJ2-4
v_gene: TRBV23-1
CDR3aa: CASSQSGLAGRQNIQYF

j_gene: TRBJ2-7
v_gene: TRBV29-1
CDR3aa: CSVELGQGSEQYF

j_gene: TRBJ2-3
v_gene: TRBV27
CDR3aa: CASSFRVTDTQYF

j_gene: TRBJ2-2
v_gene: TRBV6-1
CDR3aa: CASSELLIAGNTGELFF

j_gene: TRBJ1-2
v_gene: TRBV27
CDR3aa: CASSLDPTGLGGYTF

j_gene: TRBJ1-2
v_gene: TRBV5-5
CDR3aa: CASSQQGYGYTF

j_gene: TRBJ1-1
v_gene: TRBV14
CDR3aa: CASSQAGNTEAFF

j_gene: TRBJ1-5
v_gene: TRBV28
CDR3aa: CASRILRGPGGNQPQHF

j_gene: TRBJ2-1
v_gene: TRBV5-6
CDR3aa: CASSLGSSEQFF

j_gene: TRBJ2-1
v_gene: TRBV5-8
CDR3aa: CATTSGSVDEQFF

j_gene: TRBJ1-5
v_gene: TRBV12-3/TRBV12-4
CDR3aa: CASSLEDNQPQHF

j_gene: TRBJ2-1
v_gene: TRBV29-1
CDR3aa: CSVDGTVGGNEQFF

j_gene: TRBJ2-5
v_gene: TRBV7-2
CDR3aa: CASSSPSGRETQYF

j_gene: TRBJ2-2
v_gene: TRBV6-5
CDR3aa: CASSYSPSGTGELFF

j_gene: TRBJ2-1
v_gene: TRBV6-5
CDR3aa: CASSYSGGIGYRYNEQFF

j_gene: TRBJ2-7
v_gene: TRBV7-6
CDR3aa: CASSSRETAYEQYF

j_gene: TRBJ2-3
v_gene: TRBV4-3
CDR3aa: CASSSLAGGPDTQYF

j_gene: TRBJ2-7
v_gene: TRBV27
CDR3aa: CASSFDGGSFGEQYF

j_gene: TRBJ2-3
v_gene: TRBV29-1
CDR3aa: CSVRQGAYVDTQYF

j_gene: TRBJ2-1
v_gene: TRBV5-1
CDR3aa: CASSNRDSSYNEQFF

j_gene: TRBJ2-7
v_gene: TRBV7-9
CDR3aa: CAVSSREQYF

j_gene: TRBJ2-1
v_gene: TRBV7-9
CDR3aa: CASRRQGEDEQFF

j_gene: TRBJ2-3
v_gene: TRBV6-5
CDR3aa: CASSYWGSAADTQYF

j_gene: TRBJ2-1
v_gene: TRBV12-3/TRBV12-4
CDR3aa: CATEGGYNEQFF

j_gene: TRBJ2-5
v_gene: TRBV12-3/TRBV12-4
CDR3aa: CASNGGVQETQYF

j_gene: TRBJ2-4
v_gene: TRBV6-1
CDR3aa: CASSDGPGGRNIQYF

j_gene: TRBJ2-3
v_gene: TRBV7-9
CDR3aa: CASSPQGRGRDTQYF

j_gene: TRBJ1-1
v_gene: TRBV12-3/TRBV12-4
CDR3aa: CASTVSSRGTEAFF

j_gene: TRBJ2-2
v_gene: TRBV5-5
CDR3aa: CASSLSGSGTGELFF

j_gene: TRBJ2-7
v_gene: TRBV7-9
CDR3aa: CASRTGGDYEQYF

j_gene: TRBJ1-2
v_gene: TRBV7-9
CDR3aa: CASSLDSRNYGYTF

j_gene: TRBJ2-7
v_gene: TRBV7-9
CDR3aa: CASSLTQAPYEQYF

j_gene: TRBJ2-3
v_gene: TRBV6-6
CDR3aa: CASSQTSGGSSTDTQYF

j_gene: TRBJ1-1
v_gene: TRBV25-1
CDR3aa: CASRQGVTEAFF

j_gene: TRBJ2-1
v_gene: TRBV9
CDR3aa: CASSVSGSTYNEQFF

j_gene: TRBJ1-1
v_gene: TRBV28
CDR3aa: CASAGMVQGRTEAFF

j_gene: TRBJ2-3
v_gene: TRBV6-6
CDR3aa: CASSYGARGANGDTQYF

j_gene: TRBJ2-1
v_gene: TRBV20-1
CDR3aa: CSASGTSGRAITYNEQFF

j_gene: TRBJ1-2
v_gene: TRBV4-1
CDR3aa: CASSQVGGYTF

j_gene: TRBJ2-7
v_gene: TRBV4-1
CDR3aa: CASSRGTSGPYEQYF

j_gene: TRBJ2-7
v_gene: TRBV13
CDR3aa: CASSPRLAAGYEQYF

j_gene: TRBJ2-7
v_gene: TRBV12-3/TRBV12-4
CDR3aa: CASSLGTTAYEQYF

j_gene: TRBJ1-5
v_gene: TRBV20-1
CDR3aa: CSAREMAGGFQPQHF

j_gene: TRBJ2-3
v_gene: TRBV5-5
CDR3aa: CASISGRGMEDTQYF

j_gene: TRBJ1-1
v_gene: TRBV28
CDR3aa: CASSPPNTEAFF

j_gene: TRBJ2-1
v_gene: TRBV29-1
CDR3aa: CSVPQGAGEQFF

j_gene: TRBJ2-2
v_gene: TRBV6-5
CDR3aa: CASSLTMAGELFF

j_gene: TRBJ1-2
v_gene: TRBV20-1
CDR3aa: CSASAGQGGSYGYTF

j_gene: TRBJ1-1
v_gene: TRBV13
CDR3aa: CASSYTSQGGTEAFF

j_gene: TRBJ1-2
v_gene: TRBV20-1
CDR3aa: CSARDTHGYTF

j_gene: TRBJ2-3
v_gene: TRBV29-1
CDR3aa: CSVPLAGEWITDTQYF

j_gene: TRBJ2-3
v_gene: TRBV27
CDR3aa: CATRDKVTDTQYF

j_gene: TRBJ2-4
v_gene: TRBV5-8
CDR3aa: CASSGVGGQVSIDIQYF

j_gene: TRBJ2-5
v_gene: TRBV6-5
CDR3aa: CASIPRKGGIQETQYF